This TCR beta chain is drawn from a study of cytomegalovirus exposure and HLA in healthy donors. PCR was performed using 60 Vbeta and 13 Jbeta primers. Repertoires were generated with immunoSEQ multiplex PCR, while TCRdb's copy carries only in-frame clones and drops some. The data show 160,000 or so clones, with 75% to 90% seen just once and roughly 4% held by the top ten. Healthy people donating bone marrow made up the donors. Losses at the gene ends were 1 base for V and 0 bases for J; bases not matched to a gene: 8. The germline V gene has CDR1 LNHDA and CDR2 SQIVND (reference sequence). The CDR3 consists of 18 residues.

This TCR came from a man in his fifties or sixties in good health and CMV-seropositive. The material sequenced was PBMCs. This chain links TRBV19 with TRBJ1-4, with 7 bases aligning to TRBD1. The CDR3 nucleotides are TGTGCCAGTAGTATAGGACAGGGAGAAGTTGCAACTAATGAAAAACTGTTTTTT. Residues: CASSIGQGEVATNEKLFF.